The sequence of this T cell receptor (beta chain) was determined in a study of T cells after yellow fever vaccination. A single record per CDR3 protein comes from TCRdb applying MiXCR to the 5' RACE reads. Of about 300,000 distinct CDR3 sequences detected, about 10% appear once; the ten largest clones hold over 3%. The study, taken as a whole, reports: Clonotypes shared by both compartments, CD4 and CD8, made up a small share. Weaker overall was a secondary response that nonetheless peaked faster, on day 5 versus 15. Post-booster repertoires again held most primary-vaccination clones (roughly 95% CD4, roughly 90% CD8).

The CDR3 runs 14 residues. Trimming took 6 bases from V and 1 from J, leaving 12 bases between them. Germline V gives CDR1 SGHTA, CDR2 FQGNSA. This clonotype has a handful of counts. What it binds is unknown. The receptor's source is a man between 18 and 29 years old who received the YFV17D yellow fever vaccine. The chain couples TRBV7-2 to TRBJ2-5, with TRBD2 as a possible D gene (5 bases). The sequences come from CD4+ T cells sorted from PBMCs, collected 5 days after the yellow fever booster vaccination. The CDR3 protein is CASRSGGFQETQYF. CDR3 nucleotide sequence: TGTGCCAGCAGATCCGGCGGGTTCCAAGAGACCCAGTACTTC.